A selection of T cell receptor beta chains follows, all from one sample in a study of CD8+ T cells in alopecia areata. Profiling relied on immunoSEQ multiplex PCR, and the TCRdb table lists in-frame clones only, not all of them. The repertoire holds approximately 100,000 clones, with about nine tenths as singletons. The sample consisted of CD8+ T cells sorted from blood, taken at approximately week 31, from a patient treated with tofacitinib. These receptor sequences come from a human donor with alopecia areata. Both conserved end residues are part of each CDR3. Fields, in order: V gene, CDR3 length, D gene, J gene, CDR3 DNA, CDR3 protein. The D gene is left open where the match is weak.

>TRBV10-1|15|TRBD2|TRBJ2-3
TGCGCCAGCAGTACCGGGACTAGGGCCTCAGATACGCAGTATTTT
CASSTGTRASDTQYF
>TRBV27|13|-|TRBJ2-7
TGTGCCAGCAGTACCAGTCGTAGATCCGAGCAGTACTTC
CASSTSRRSEQYF
>TRBV7-9|12|-|TRBJ2-2
TGTGCCAGCAGCTCCTTACCCGGGGAGCTGTTTTTT
CASSSLPGELFF
>TRBV6-1|15|TRBD2|TRBJ2-3
TGTGCCAGCAGTGAAGCTAGCGGGAGCACAGATACGCAGTATTTT
CASSEASGSTDTQYF
>TRBV27|16|-|TRBJ2-1
TGTGCCAGCAGTTTACCGAGTCAGGTGAAAACCAATGAGCAGTTCTTC
CASSLPSQVKTNEQFF
>TRBV27|15|TRBD2|TRBJ2-7
TGTGCCAGCAGTTTGGCTAGCGGGGGGTTTTACGAGCAGTACTTC
CASSLASGGFYEQYF
>TRBV7-3|13|-|TRBJ2-7
TGTGCCAGCAGCTTAAAGGTCAGGGACGAGCAGTACTTC
CASSLKVRDEQYF
>TRBV19|11|-|TRBJ2-6
TGTGCCAGTACAGGGAATCGCGTCCTGACTTTC
CASTGNRVLTF
>TRBV2|13|-|TRBJ1-2
TGTGCCAGCAGTGAGGGGGCGAACTATGGCTACACCTTC
CASSEGANYGYTF
>TRBV4-1|14|-|TRBJ1-2
TGCGCCAGCAGCCAAGATAGCGGGGACCCTGGCTACACCTTC
CASSQDSGDPGYTF
>TRBV6-5|13|-|TRBJ1-2
TGTGCCAGCAGTTACTCCAGGGGAAGTGGCTACACCTTC
CASSYSRGSGYTF
>TRBV27|15|TRBD2|TRBJ2-7
TGTGCCAGCAGTTTGGCTAGCGGGGGGTTTTACGAGCAGTACTTC
CASSLASGGFYEQYF
>TRBV30|10|-|TRBJ1-2
TGTGCCTACGATCCTTATGGCTACACCTTC
CAYDPYGYTF
>TRBV4-1|13|-|TRBJ2-1
TGCGCCAGCAGCTACCGGGACTCCGGCGAGCAGTTCTTC
CASSYRDSGEQFF
>TRBV10-3|13|-|TRBJ1-1
TGTGCCATCAGTGATGGACAGCCGATTGAAGCTTTCTTT
CAISDGQPIEAFF
>TRBV7-3|15|-|TRBJ2-3
TGTGCCAGCAGCTTAACGGGGGGAGCTACAGATACGCAGTATTTT
CASSLTGGATDTQYF
>TRBV27|13|-|TRBJ1-2
TGTGCCAGCAGCCAGGGAGCTAACTATGGCTACACCTTC
CASSQGANYGYTF
>TRBV7-6|15|-|TRBJ2-1
TGTGCCAGCAGCTTAGTCGGCAGCTCCTACAATGAGCAGTTCTTC
CASSLVGSSYNEQFF
>TRBV7-9|14|-|TRBJ2-5
TGTGCCAGCAGGGAACCGGGTTTCCAAGAGACCCAGTACTTC
CASREPGFQETQYF
>TRBV30|13|-|TRBJ1-1
TGTGCCTGGAGCCCTGAGGGGACCACTGAAGCTTTCTTT
CAWSPEGTTEAFF
>TRBV5-1|14|TRBD1|TRBJ2-7
TGTGCCAGCAGCTTAGGGACAGGAGTGGGCGAGCAGTACTTC
CASSLGTGVGEQYF
>TRBV7-6|17|TRBD2|TRBJ2-1
TGTGCCAGCAGCCTAGGACTAGCGGCGGACTTCTACAATGAGCAGTTCTTC
CASSLGLAADFYNEQFF
>TRBV6-5|14|TRBD1|TRBJ2-7
TGTGCCAGCAGTTACGGGGACAGCTTTTACGAGCAGTACTTC
CASSYGDSFYEQYF
>TRBV7-9|15|TRBD2|TRBJ2-5
TGTGCCAGCAGCCCAGGACTAGCGGGAGTAGAGACCCAGTACTTC
CASSPGLAGVETQYF
>TRBV9|15|-|TRBJ1-5
TGTGCCAGCAGCGTATCGGGAAATAGCAATCAGCCCCAGCATTTT
CASSVSGNSNQPQHF
>TRBV2|14|-|TRBJ2-1
TGTGCCAGCAGTGGGAGGGTGACCTACAATGAGCAGTTCTTC
CASSGRVTYNEQFF
>TRBV15|13|-|TRBJ2-1
TGTGCCACCAGCTTTCACAGGGAGGATGAGCAGTTCTTC
CATSFHREDEQFF
>TRBV5-1|16|TRBD1|TRBJ2-6
TGCGCCAGCAGCATAGGACAGGGCTCTGGGGCCAACGTCCTGACTTTC
CASSIGQGSGANVLTF
>TRBV11-2|17|TRBD2|TRBJ2-5
TGTGCCAGCAGTCGAAGTCCAGTACTAGCGGGTCAAGAGACCCAGTACTTC
CASSRSPVLAGQETQYF
>TRBV29-1|15|-|TRBJ2-7
TGCAGCGTTGAATATCCGGGGTCAAGCTCCTACGAGCAGTACTTC
CSVEYPGSSSYEQYF
>TRBV10-3|14|-|TRBJ1-3
TGTGCCATCAGTGAAGAAGTGACTGGAAACACCATATATTTT
CAISEEVTGNTIYF
>TRBV27|14|TRBD1|TRBJ2-7
TGTGCCAGCAGTCTCGGGACAGGGATGGACGAGCAGTACTTC
CASSLGTGMDEQYF
>TRBV4-1|15|-|TRBJ2-7
TGCGCCAGCAGCCAAGAACCGGGACTCGGCTACGAGCAGTACTTC
CASSQEPGLGYEQYF
>TRBV6-1|14|TRBD2|TRBJ2-3
TGTGCCAGCAGTGAACGGACTAGCGGGGATGCGCAGTATTTT
CASSERTSGDAQYF
>TRBV27|14|-|TRBJ1-2
TGTGCCAGCAGTCCGGATGAGACAGTTCACGGCTACACCTTC
CASSPDETVHGYTF
>TRBV4-1|15|-|TRBJ1-2
TGCGCCAGCAGCCAAGATTACTCACAGCTCTATGGCTACACCTTC
CASSQDYSQLYGYTF
>TRBV29-1|13|-|TRBJ2-3
TGCAGCGCTGGAAGCCCCGGCGCAGATACGCAGTATTTT
CSAGSPGADTQYF
>TRBV30|13|-|TRBJ2-7
TGTGCCTGGAGTGTAACGGTATCCTACGAGCAGTACTTT
CAWSVTVSYEQYF
>TRBV5-1|16|TRBD2|TRBJ2-1
TGCGCCAGCAGCTTGGCCGGCGGGAGTCGGTTCAATGAGCAGTTCTTC
CASSLAGGSRFNEQFF
>TRBV25-1|16|-|TRBJ1-2
TGTGCCAGCAGTGAATTCGGGGCCCTAGCTAACTATGGCTACACCTTC
CASSEFGALANYGYTF
>TRBV7-9|13|-|TRBJ2-7
TGTGCCAGCAGCTCCGGGGCCAGGTACGAGCAGTACTTC
CASSSGARYEQYF
>TRBV19|16|TRBD1|TRBJ1-5
TGTGCCAGTAGTACGGCCATCCGGGACAGGGACCAGCCCCAGCATTTT
CASSTAIRDRDQPQHF
>TRBV29-1|18|TRBD1|TRBJ1-2
TGCAGCGTTGAAGATCAGGCAGGGGGTCTGACACCTAACTATGGCTACACCTTC
CSVEDQAGGLTPNYGYTF
>TRBV27|15|TRBD1|TRBJ2-7
TGTGCCAGCAGTTTGTCCGGGACAGGGGGCTACGAGCAGTACTTC
CASSLSGTGGYEQYF
>TRBV30|14|-|TRBJ2-7
TGTGCCTGGAGTAGTCCCCTGAGCTCCTACGAGCAGTACTTC
CAWSSPLSSYEQYF